This TCR beta chain was identified in a study of siplizumab effects on memory and regulatory T cells. This clone has just one count. The antigen remains unidentified. Sequencing used immunoSEQ multiplex PCR; TCRdb keeps in-frame clones, though not all of them. This sample has roughly 92,000 clones, with approximately 93% found just once. General study points: Unstimulated subset assignment was obtained for only a minor fraction of alloreactive clones.

Germline CDR1 is KGHSH and CDR2 is LQKENI. V lost 0 bases, J lost 3 bases, and 4 bases stayed unmatched. There are 15 residues in the CDR3. The sequencing input was non-Treg CD4+ T cells sorted from blood. The source is a human donor in good health. This rearrangement joins TRBV18 to TRBJ1-1, with 7 bases lining up with TRBD1. As DNA, the CDR3 is TGTGCCAGCTCACCACCAACAGGGGAGTACACTGAAGCTTTCTTT. Its protein product is CASSPPTGEYTEAFF. Variable domain in full (rest from reference TRBV18 and TRBJ1-1): NAGVMQNPRHLVRRRGQEARLRCSPMKGHSHVYWYRQLPEEGLKFMVYLQKENIIDESGMPKERFSAEFPKEGPSILRIQQVVRGDSAAYFCASSPPTGEYTEAFFGQGTRLTVV.